Shown below are 18 T cell receptor beta chains from a single sample sequenced in a study of control samples from healthy donors and cancer patients (dated by TCRdb to 2020 to 2021). The library was generated by the immunoSEQ multiplex PCR assay. TCRdb obtained this table from immuneACCESS and retained in-frame rearrangements with V and J assigned. These tables miss some clones; where compared with another copy, unresolved V genes account for less than half of the shortfall, and the remainder is unexplained. The sample table shows 160,000 or so clones, and approximately 94% are seen once. In total, the top ten clones hold 12% to 15% of the sample. Sample: PBMCs. The receptor set was obtained from a man aged 60 to 69 with colorectal cancer.

This chain links TRBV10-2 with TRBJ2-7, with TRBD1 matching over 8 bases. The CDR3 has 18 residues. CDR1 is WSHSY, CDR2 SAAADI, per germline. With V trimmed by 3 bases and J by 0 bases, 13 bases remained unmatched. CDR3 protein: CASSEDRGISLSSYEQYF. The CDR3, as DNA: TGCGCCAGCAGTGAAGACAGGGGCATTTCCCTGAGCTCCTACGAGCAGTACTTC.

The chain recombines TRBV6-2 or TRBV6-3 with TRBJ2-1, with a tentative D call TRBD2 (5 bases). The CDR3 runs 13 residues. V lost 2 bases, J lost 6 bases, and 8 bases lay in between. Germline lookup yields CDR1 MNHEY and CDR2 SVGEGT. CDR3 amino acids: CASSYEAGNEQFF. The CDR3 nucleotides read TGTGCCAGCAGTTACGAGGCGGGCAATGAGCAGTTCTTC.

J is TRBJ2-5 and V is TRBV24-1; D is unclear. Germline V gene lookup returns CDR1 KGHDR and CDR2 SFDVKD. The CDR3 has 14 amino acids. Trimming stripped 4 bases from V and 5 bases from J, with 13 bases between. CDR3 nucleotide sequence: TGTGCCACCAGTGACCCGGTCCGGCCGGAGACCCAGTACTTC. It translates to CATSDPVRPETQYF.

The chain recombines TRBV3-1 (or the pseudogene TRBV3-2) with TRBJ1-3; D ambiguous. The CDR3 totals 17 residues. Germline-derived CDR1 and CDR2 are LGHDT and YNNKEL (reference sequence). V was clipped by 1 base and J by 0 bases, with 13 bases between them. The CDR3 nucleotides read TGTGCCAGCAGCCAAGCAGGCGCCGGGAGCTCTGGAAACACCATATATTTT. This sequence encodes CASSQAGAGSSGNTIYF.

J is TRBJ2-6 and V is TRBV19, with D maybe TRBD1 (6 bases). V lost 3 bases and J lost 0, with 15 bases in between. The CDR3 spans 18 residues. CDR1 and CDR2 from the germline V gene are LNHDA and SQIVND (reference sequence). The CDR3 loop is CASSIDDRPSSGANVLTF. The CDR3 DNA sequence: TGTGCCAGTAGTATTGACGACAGGCCGAGCTCTGGGGCCAACGTCCTGACTTTC. Together with reference TRBV19 and TRBJ2-6, the CDR3 gives the full variable domain: DGGITQSPKYLFRKEGQNVTLSCEQNLNHDAMYWYRQDPGQGLRLIYYSQIVNDFQKGDIAEGYSVSREKKESFPLTVTSAQKNPTAFYLCASSIDDRPSSGANVLTFGAGSRLTVL.

The chain combines TRBV19 with TRBJ1-5; TRBD1 agrees at 9 bases. CDR1 is LNHDA and CDR2 is SQIVND in the germline V gene (reference sequence). CDR3 length: 14 amino acids. Germline trimming cut 6 bases from V and 5 bases from J; bases unmatched to any gene: 5. The CDR3 reads CASRPTGGDQPQHF. The CDR3 DNA reads as TGTGCCAGTAGACCTACAGGGGGCGATCAGCCCCAGCATTTT.

Comments on this clone: Other DNA sequences in this sample translate to the same CDR3. The CDR3 region has the DNA TGTGCCAGCTCACCTCCAGGGCAGACCTACGAGCAGTACTTC. Translation: CASSPPGQTYEQYF. V and J are TRBV18 and TRBJ2-7, with a possible D match to TRBD1 (5 bases). The germline V and J ends were trimmed by 3 bases and 2 bases, with 11 bases remaining between them. CDR1 and CDR2 (germline): KGHSH, LQKENI. The CDR3 extends over 14 amino acids.

The rearrangement links TRBV14 to TRBJ1-1, with D possibly matching TRBD1 (6 bases). CDR1 is SGHDN, CDR2 FVKESK, per germline. The CDR3 sequence is 14 residues long. Trimming cost V 2 bases and J 3 bases, with 10 bases left between them. The CDR3 nucleotides are TGTGCCAGCAGCCAACAGGGGACGGACACTGAAGCTTTCTTT. Translation: CASSQQGTDTEAFF.

This clone was seen just once. The gene calls are TRBV11-2 and TRBJ2-5; TRBD2 is a possible D gene (6 bases). Trimming pared 1 base from V and 10 bases from J, leaving 7 bases between. Germline V gene lookup returns CDR1 SGHAT and CDR2 FQNNGV. This CDR3 region has 11 residues. Here the CDR3 reads CASSLGGVQYF. The CDR3 DNA follows: TGTGCCAGCAGCTTAGGGGGGGTCCAGTACTTC. Full variable domain (rest looked up from reference TRBV11-2 and TRBJ2-5): EAGVAQSPRYKIIEKRQSVAFWCNPISGHATLYWYQQILGQGPKLLIQFQNNGVVDDSQLPKDRFSAERLKGVDSTLKIQPAKLEDSAVYLCASSLGGVQYFGPGTRLLVL.

This sequence joins TRBV10-3 and TRBJ2-2, with 11 bases fitting TRBD1. CDR3 length: 16 amino acids. V lost 6 bases, J lost 3 bases, and 6 bases stayed unmatched. Germline values: CDR1 ENHRY, CDR2 SYGVKD. CDR3: CAIRWTGGADTGELFF. DNA for the CDR3: TGTGCCATCAGATGGACAGGGGGCGCGGACACCGGGGAGCTGTTTTTT.

The CDR3 nucleotides read TGTGCCAGCAGTTTAAGGAGGGGCGATACGCAGTATTTT. Its protein is CASSLRRGDTQYF. The chain recombines TRBV12-3 or TRBV12-4 with TRBJ2-3; D is possibly TRBD2 (6 bases). V dropped 2 bases and J dropped 6 bases, with 9 bases sitting between them. The CDR3 totals 13 residues.

This clone has just a few counts. This chain links TRBV12-2 with TRBJ1-6. TRBV12-2 is a known pseudogene. The CDR3 totals 14 residues. The CDR3 bases are TGTGCAAGTCGCTTACTGTTAGTCTTGTTTTCCCTCCACTTT. It is translated as CASRLLLVLFSLHF.

The V gene is TRBV2, the J gene TRBJ1-1; 8 nucleotides line up with TRBD1. J lost 7 bases, V lost 11 bases, and 9 bases had no gene match. Germline V gene lookup returns CDR1 SNHLY and CDR2 FYNNEI. The CDR3 spans 12 residues. CDR3 in amino acids: CAAYRGEGEAFF. CDR3 coding DNA: TGTGCCGCATACAGGGGGGAGGGTGAAGCTTTCTTT.

This clone is labeled medium-sized. V gene TRBV27 combines with J gene TRBJ2-1; 10 bases fit TRBD2. The V and J ends lost 7 bases and 10 bases, in that order; junction bases with no gene match: 13. This CDR3 is 15 amino acids long. Germline lookup yields CDR1 MNHEY and CDR2 SMNVEV (reference sequence). CDR3 sequence reads: CASTLSGGAIPEQFF. The CDR3 coding sequence is TGTGCCAGCACTCTCAGCGGGGGGGCGATCCCCGAGCAGTTCTTC.

The chain carries TRBV7-9 and TRBJ1-6; no reliable D call. The CDR3 runs to 12 residues. The germline V gene has CDR1 SEHNR and CDR2 FQNEAQ (reference sequence). With 1 base removed from V and 9 bases from J, the gap between germline ends came to 4 bases. The CDR3 sequence: CASSLGASPLHF. In DNA, the CDR3 is TGTGCCAGCAGCTTAGGGGCTTCACCCCTCCACTTT.

Points on this clone: At one end the junction does not follow the germline gene, possibly because of a read error. The chain employs TRBV11-1 and TRBJ2-5; D tentatively fits TRBD1 or TRBD2 (5 bases each). The germline V gene has CDR1 SGHAT and CDR2 FQDESV (reference sequence). The CDR3 is 12 amino acids. The CDR3 nucleotides read TGTGCCAGCAGCCTCTCCCGGGACGGGAAACACTTC. This encodes CASSLSRDGKHF.

The V gene is TRBV7-9, the J gene TRBJ2-3; maybe TRBD1 (6 bases). CDR1 is SEHNR and CDR2 is FQNEAQ in the germline V gene (reference sequence). This CDR3 region has 13 residues. Trimming took off 7 bases at V and 4 bases at J, with 12 bases between the two ends. CDR3 nucleotide sequence: TGTGCCAGCAACAGGGAGATTCCAGATACGCAGTATTTT. It yields the protein CASNREIPDTQYF.

CDR3 coding DNA: TGCAGCGTTGCTTTGTACAGGGGTAATGAAAAACTGTTTTTT. Amino acids: CSVALYRGNEKLFF. This rearrangement joins TRBV29-1 to TRBJ1-4, with TRBD1 identical over 7 bases. This CDR3 spans 14 amino acids. With V trimmed by 4 bases and J by 4 bases, 6 bases remained unmatched. Germline values: CDR1 SQVTM, CDR2 ANQGSEA. The full variable domain, in which reference TRBV29-1 and TRBJ1-4 provide the parts outside the CDR3, is SAVISQKPSRDICQRGTSLTIQCQVDSQVTMMFWYRQQPGQSLTLIATANQGSEATYESGFVIDKFPISRPNLTFSTLTVSNMSPEDSSIYLCSVALYRGNEKLFFGSGTQLSVL.